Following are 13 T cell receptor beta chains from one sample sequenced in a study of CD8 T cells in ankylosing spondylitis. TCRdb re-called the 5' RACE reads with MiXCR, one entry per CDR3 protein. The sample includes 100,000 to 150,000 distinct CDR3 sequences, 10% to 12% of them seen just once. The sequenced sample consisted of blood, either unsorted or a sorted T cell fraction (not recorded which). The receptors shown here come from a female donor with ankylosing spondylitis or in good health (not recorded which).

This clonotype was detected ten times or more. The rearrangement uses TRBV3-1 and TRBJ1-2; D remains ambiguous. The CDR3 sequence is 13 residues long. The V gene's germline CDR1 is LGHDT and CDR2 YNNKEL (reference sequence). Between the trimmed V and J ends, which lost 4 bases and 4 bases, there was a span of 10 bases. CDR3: CASSPSKGYGYTF. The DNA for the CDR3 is TGTGCCAGCAGCCCTTCAAAGGGCTATGGCTACACCTTC.

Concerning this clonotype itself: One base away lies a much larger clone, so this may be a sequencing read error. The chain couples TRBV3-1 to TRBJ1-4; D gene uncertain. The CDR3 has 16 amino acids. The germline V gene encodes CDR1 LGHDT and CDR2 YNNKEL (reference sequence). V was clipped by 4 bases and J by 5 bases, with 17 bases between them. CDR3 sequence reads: CASSPRPGVRNEKLFF. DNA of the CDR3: TGTGCCAGCAGCCCTCGTCCGGGCGTGAGAAATGAAAAACTGTTTTTT.

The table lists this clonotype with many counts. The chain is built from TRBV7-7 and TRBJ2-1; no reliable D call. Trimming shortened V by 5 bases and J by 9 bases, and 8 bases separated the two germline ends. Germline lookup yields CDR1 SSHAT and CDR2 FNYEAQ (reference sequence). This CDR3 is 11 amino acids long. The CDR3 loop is CASSRDSEQFF. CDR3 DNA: TGTGCCAGCAGCCGAGATAGTGAGCAGTTCTTC.

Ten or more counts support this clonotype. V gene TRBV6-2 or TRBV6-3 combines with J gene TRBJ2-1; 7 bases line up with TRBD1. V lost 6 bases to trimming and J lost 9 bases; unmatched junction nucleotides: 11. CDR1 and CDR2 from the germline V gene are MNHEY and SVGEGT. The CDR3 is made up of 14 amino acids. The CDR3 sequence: CASRPGGTGVEQFF. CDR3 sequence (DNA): TGTGCCAGCAGGCCAGGGGGTACTGGCGTTGAGCAGTTCTTC.

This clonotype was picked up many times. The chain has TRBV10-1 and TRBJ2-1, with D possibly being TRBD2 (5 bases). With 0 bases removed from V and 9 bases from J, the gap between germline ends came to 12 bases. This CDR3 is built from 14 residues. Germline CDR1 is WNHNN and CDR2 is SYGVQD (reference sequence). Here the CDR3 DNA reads TGCGCCAGCAGTGAGTCAGCTAGCCCCCGTGAGCAGTTCTTC. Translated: CASSESASPREQFF.

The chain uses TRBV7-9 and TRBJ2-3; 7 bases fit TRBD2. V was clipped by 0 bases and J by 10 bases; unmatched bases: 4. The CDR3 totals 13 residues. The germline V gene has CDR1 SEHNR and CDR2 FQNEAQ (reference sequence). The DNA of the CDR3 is TGTGCCAGCAGCTTAGCGGCAGCGGGGTCGCAGTATTTT. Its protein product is CASSLAAAGSQYF.

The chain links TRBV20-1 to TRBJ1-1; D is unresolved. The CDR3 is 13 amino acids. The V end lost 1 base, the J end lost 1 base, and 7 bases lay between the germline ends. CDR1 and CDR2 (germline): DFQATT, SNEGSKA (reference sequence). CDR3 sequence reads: CSARGDPNTEAFF. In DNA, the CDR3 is TGCAGTGCTAGAGGCGACCCGAACACTGAAGCTTTCTTT.

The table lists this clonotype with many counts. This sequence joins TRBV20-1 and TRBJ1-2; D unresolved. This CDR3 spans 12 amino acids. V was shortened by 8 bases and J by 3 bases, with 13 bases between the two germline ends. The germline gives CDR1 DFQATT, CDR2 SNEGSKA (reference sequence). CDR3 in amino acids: CSYPDPYYGYTF. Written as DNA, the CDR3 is TGCAGTTACCCCGATCCCTACTATGGCTACACCTTC.

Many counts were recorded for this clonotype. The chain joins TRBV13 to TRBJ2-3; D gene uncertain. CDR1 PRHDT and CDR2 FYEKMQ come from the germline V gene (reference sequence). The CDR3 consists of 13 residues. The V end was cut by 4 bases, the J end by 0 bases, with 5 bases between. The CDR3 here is CASSSPSTDTQYF. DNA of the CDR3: TGTGCCAGCAGCTCCCCTAGCACAGATACGCAGTATTTT.

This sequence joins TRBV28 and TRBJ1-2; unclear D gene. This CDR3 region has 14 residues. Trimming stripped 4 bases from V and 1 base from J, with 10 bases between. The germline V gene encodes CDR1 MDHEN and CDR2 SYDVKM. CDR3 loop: CASSSAGVNYGYTF. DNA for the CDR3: TGTGCCAGCAGTTCGGCAGGAGTTAACTATGGCTACACCTTC.

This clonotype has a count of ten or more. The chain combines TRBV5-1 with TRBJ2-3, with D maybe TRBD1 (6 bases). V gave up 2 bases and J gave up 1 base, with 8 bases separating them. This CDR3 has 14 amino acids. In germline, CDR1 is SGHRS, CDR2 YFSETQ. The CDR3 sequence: CASSFGQRTDTQYF. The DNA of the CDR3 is TGCGCCAGCAGCTTCGGACAGCGCACAGATACGCAGTATTTT.

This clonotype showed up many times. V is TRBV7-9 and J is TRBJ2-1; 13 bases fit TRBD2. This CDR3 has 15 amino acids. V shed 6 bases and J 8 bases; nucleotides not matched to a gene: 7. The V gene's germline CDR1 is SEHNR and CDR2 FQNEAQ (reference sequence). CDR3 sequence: CASSFGLAGVYEQFF. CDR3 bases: TGTGCCAGCAGTTTCGGACTAGCGGGAGTTTATGAGCAGTTCTTC.

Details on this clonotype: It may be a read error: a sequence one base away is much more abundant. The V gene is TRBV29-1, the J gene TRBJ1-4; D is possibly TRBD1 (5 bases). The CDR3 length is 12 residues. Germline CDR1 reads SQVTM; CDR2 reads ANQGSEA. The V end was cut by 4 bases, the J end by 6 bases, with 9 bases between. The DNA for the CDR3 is TGCAGCGTTGGACAGTCCTATGAAAAACTGTTTTTT. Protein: CSVGQSYEKLFF.